The 5 T cell receptor beta chains given below trace back to one sample, sequenced in a study of spatial heterogeneity in lung cancer. General study points: Mutation counts in tumors were tracked by counts of expanded intratumoral alpha and beta TCRs.

TCRdb called the 5' RACE reads again in MiXCR, with one record for every CDR3 protein. Among about 16,000 distinct CDR3 sequences listed, under 7.5% were seen once. The sample's time point: sample taken at primary tumor resection. For these TCRs, the target antigens are not known. The sample was lung tumor tissue, taken at surgery. These receptors came from a female donor with early-stage non-small cell lung cancer.

Ten or more counts support this clonotype. The chain combines TRBV6-1 with TRBJ1-5, with 7 bases that match TRBD1. This CDR3 spans 16 amino acids. Germline assignment: CDR1 MNHNS and CDR2 SASEGT. With 4 bases clipped from V and 1 base from J, the junction kept 7 bases outside the gene matches. CDR3 loop: CASSAGTEKSNQPQHF. CDR3 sequence (DNA): TGTGCCAGCAGTGCCGGGACAGAAAAAAGCAATCAGCCCCAGCATTTT.

This clonotype was seen at least ten times. This rearrangement joins TRBV19 to TRBJ2-5; 8 bases match TRBD2. CDR3 length equals 15 residues. The V gene's germline CDR1 is LNHDA and CDR2 SQIVND (reference sequence). The V gene end was trimmed by 5 bases and the J gene end by 5 bases; junction bases not matched to a gene: 10. This CDR3 reads CASSDPGLVSETQYF. The CDR3 region has the DNA TGTGCCAGTAGTGATCCGGGACTAGTCAGTGAGACCCAGTACTTC.

This clonotype was found many times. The chain combines TRBV18 with TRBJ2-5; D call uncertain. Germline values: CDR1 KGHSH, CDR2 LQKENI. Trimming pared 3 bases from V and 1 base from J, leaving 9 bases between. This CDR3 region has 14 residues. The CDR3 region has the DNA TGTGCCAGCTCACCCCCCGGGCCCCAAGAGACCCAGTACTTC. Amino acid sequence: CASSPPGPQETQYF.

In regard to this clonotype: A read error is possible here, since a much larger clone lies one base away. The J gene is TRBJ1-1, the V gene TRBV5-1; D is perhaps TRBD1 (6 bases). The germline V gene has CDR1 SGHRS and CDR2 YFSETQ. CDR3 length equals 15 residues. The CDR3 spells CASTPRGAMNTAAFF. In nucleotides, the CDR3 is TGCGCCAGCACCCCCCGGGGGGCCATGAACACTGCAGCTTTCTTT.

A few counts support this clonotype. The chain carries TRBV5-1 and TRBJ1-6; 7 bases line up with TRBD1. This CDR3 is built from 15 residues. The germline gives CDR1 SGHRS, CDR2 YFSETQ. V lost 0 bases to trimming and J lost 9 bases; unmatched junction nucleotides: 6. The CDR3 nucleotides read TGCGCCAGCAGCTTGGGACAGGGTGCCGGTTCACCCCTCCACTTT. This sequence encodes CASSLGQGAGSPLHF. Complete variable domain (other parts from reference TRBV5-1 and TRBJ1-6): KAGVTQTPRYLIKTRGQQVTLSCSPISGHRSVSWYQQTPGQGLQFLFEYFSETQRNKGNFPGRFSGRQFSNSRSEMNVSTLELGDSALYLCASSLGQGAGSPLHFGNGTRLTVT.